This T cell receptor beta chain was recorded in a study of cytomegalovirus exposure and HLA in healthy donors. The CDR3 spans 16 residues. Germline V gene data show CDR1 as SGHDT and CDR2 as YYEEEE. Trimming at V came to 3 bases and at J to 1 base, leaving 9 bases not matched to a gene. The PCR was carried out with 60 Vbeta primers and 13 Jbeta primers. The assay was immunoSEQ multiplex PCR, and TCRdb's table has in-frame clones only and misses some. The sample gives 270,000 or so clones, about 93% of which show up once; 1.5% to 2% is in the top ten. The origin of this receptor is a girl aged 2-9 years in good health and CMV-seronegative. Sequencing was performed on PBMCs. The V call is TRBV5-6, the J call TRBJ1-2; 7 nucleotides agree with TRBD1. The CDR3 sequence: CASSSPGQHYNYGYTF. The DNA of the CDR3 is TGTGCCAGCAGCTCTCCGGGACAGCATTATAACTATGGCTACACCTTC.